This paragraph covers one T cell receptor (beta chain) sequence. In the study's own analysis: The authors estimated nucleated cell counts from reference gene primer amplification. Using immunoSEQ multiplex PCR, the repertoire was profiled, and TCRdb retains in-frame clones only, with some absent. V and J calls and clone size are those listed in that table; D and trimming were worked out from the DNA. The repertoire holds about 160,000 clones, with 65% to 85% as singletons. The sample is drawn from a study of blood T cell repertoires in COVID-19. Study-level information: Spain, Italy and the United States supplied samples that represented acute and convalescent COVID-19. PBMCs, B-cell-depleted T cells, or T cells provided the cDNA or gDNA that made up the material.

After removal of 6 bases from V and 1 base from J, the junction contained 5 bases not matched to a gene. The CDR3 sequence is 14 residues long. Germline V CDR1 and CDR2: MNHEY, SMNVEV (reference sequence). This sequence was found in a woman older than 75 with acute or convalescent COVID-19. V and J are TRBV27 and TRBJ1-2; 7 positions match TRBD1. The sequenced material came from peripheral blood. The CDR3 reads CASSHDRVNYGYTF. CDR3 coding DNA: TGTGCCAGCAGCCATGACAGGGTTAACTATGGCTACACCTTC.